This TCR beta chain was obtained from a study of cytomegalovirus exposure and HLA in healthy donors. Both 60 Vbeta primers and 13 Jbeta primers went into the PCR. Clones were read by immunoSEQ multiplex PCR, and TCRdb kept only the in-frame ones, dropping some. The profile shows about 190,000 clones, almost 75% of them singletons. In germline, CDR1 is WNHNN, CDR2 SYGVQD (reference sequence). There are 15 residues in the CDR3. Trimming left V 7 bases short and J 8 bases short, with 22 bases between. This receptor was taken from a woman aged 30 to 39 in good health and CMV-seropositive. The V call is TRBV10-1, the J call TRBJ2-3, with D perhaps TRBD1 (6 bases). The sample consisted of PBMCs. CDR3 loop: CASNPTGAFGGTQYF. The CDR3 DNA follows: TGCGCCAGCAACCCGACAGGAGCCTTTGGGGGTACGCAGTATTTT.